The 11 T cell receptor beta chains given below trace back to one sample, sequenced in a study of blood T cell repertoires in COVID-19. Produced via immunoSEQ multiplex PCR; TCRdb's table is partial and in-frame only. This sample yields 75,000 to 95,000 clones, of which about 83% are seen a single time; 5% to 5.5% belongs to the top ten. Material: peripheral blood. These receptors were collected from a man aged 55 to 70 with acute or convalescent COVID-19.

V usage is TRBV10-3 and J usage is TRBJ1-1; 8 bases fit TRBD1. After removal of 4 bases from V and 1 base from J, the junction contained 2 bases not matched to a gene. This CDR3 spans 14 amino acids. Germline V gene lookup returns CDR1 ENHRY and CDR2 SYGVKD. Here the CDR3 DNA reads TGTGCCATCAGTGTTACAGGGGGGAACACTGAAGCTTTCTTT. Amino acid sequence: CAISVTGGNTEAFF.

This chain connects TRBV15 to TRBJ1-2; D might be TRBD1 (5 bases). The CDR3 length is 13 residues. V was clipped by 5 bases and J by 4 bases, with 11 bases between them. Germline V gives CDR1 LNHNV, CDR2 YYDKDF (reference sequence). This CDR3 is CATSEEGTYGYTF. The CDR3 region has the DNA TGTGCCACCAGCGAGGAGGGGACCTATGGCTACACCTTC.

The chain couples TRBV29-1 to TRBJ2-1; perhaps TRBD2 as D (5 bases). The CDR3 is 14 amino acids. V was trimmed by 1 base and J by 6 bases, leaving 13 bases between them. Per germline, CDR1 SQVTM and CDR2 ANQGSEA. CDR3 DNA: TGCAGCGTTGAAGGTGTCGGGGTTGTCAATGAGCAGTTCTTC. Translation: CSVEGVGVVNEQFF.

The V gene is TRBV5-6, the J gene TRBJ2-7; 8 positions agree with TRBD1. Germline assignment: CDR1 SGHDT and CDR2 YYEEEE. V lost 1 base and J lost 3; bases outside the gene matches: 12. This CDR3 contains 17 residues. The CDR3 loop is CASSLKPGQGAYYEQYF. The CDR3 coding sequence is TGTGCCAGCAGCTTGAAACCAGGGCAGGGGGCCTACTACGAGCAGTACTTC.

V and J are TRBV5-4 and TRBJ2-1; 9 bases line up with TRBD2. Germline-derived CDR1 and CDR2 are SGHNT and YYREEE (reference sequence). Trimming took 0 bases from V and 7 from J; bases not matched to a gene: 8. The CDR3 extends over 16 amino acids. The CDR3 loop reads CASSLVGGGGGNEQFF. As DNA, the CDR3 is TGTGCCAGCAGCTTGGTGGGCGGGGGGGGAGGAAATGAGCAGTTCTTC.

The chain carries TRBV3-1 (or the pseudogene TRBV3-2) and TRBJ1-6; 7 nucleotides match TRBD1. In germline, CDR1 is LGHDT, CDR2 YNNKEL (reference sequence). The junction had 5 bases not matched to a gene; V was cut back by 5 bases and J by 4 bases. This CDR3 spans 15 amino acids. CDR3 loop: CASSATGTYNSPLHF. In nucleotides, the CDR3 is TGTGCCAGCAGCGCGACAGGGACGTATAATTCACCCCTCCACTTT.

The chain has TRBV13 and TRBJ2-7; maybe TRBD2 (5 bases). Germline CDR1 PRHDT, CDR2 FYEKMQ (reference sequence). The CDR3 contains 15 residues. With 2 bases removed from V and 2 bases from J, the gap between germline ends came to 13 bases. Here the CDR3 DNA reads TGTGCCAGCAGCTTACAAGCGGCGTCCCCCTACGAGCAGTACTTC. Protein product: CASSLQAASPYEQYF.

The chain couples TRBV11-2 to TRBJ1-2, with a possible D match to TRBD1 (5 bases). In germline, CDR1 is SGHAT, CDR2 FQNNGV. This CDR3 contains 14 residues. V lost 1 base, J lost 3 bases, and 9 bases lay in between. The CDR3 here is CASSLGRGDYGYTF. The CDR3 nucleotides read TGTGCCAGCAGCTTAGGACGGGGGGACTATGGCTACACCTTC.

The chain couples TRBV11-2 to TRBJ2-2; no clear D. The CDR3 is made up of 14 amino acids. V lost 6 bases, J lost 2 bases, and 10 bases lay in between. Germline assignment: CDR1 SGHAT and CDR2 FQNNGV. The CDR3, as DNA: TGTGCCAGCAGTTCTAACCTTAACACCGGGGAGCTGTTTTTT. Translation gives CASSSNLNTGELFF.

The chain links TRBV18 to TRBJ1-4, with 10 bases lining up with TRBD1. The ends lost 2 bases at V and 5 bases at J; junction bases unmatched: 2. CDR1 KGHSH and CDR2 LQKENI come from the germline V gene. The CDR3 runs 15 residues. CDR3 loop: CASSPMGQGNEKLFF. The CDR3 bases are TGTGCCAGCTCACCAATGGGACAGGGGAATGAAAAACTGTTTTTT.

This chain links TRBV29-1 with TRBJ1-1; 9 bases agree with TRBD1. V shed 6 bases and J 7 bases; nucleotides not matched to a gene: 6. The CDR3 is made up of 12 amino acids. CDR1 and CDR2 (germline): SQVTM, ANQGSEA. The CDR3 DNA reads as TGCAGCGTAGGGGACAGGGAGGGTGAAGCTTTCTTT. It encodes CSVGDREGEAFF.